This T cell receptor (beta chain) was recovered during a study of blood T cell repertoires in COVID-19. Study background: Material from acute and convalescent COVID-19 was sourced from the United States, Italy and Spain.

This clone was counted a single time. Per the original methods: Amplification with reference gene primers provided the estimates of nucleated cell counts. TCRdb's table, derived via immunoSEQ multiplex PCR, lists solely in-frame clones and lacks some. Clone size and V and J calls were adopted from that table, with D and trimming inferred from the DNA. The sample shows 200,000 to 250,000 clones, around 83% of them seen only once. CDR1 and CDR2 (germline): SGHTA, FQGNSA. The CDR3 spans 13 residues. Trimming took off 5 bases at V and 2 bases at J, with 8 bases between the two ends. In assigning cohorts, the study relied on participant-reported clinical history.

The sequenced sample was PBMCs or T cells enriched from blood (not recorded which). This TCR came from a woman in her forties who had recovered from COVID-19. This sequence joins TRBV7-2 and TRBJ2-3; D ambiguous. In DNA form, the CDR3 reads TGTGCCAGCAGCCCATACAACACAGATACGCAGTATTTT. Translated, it gives CASSPYNTDTQYF.